This T cell receptor (beta chain) emerged from a study of blood T cell repertoires in COVID-19. Looking at the study overall: Samples taken during acute and convalescent COVID-19 were collected in the United States, Italy and Spain. From T cells, B-cell-depleted T cells, or PBMCs came the material, which was cDNA or gDNA.

The V gene's germline CDR1 is MDHEN and CDR2 SYDVKM. This CDR3 spans 16 amino acids. The V end lost 5 bases, the J end lost 3 bases, and 14 bases lay between the germline ends. Original processing methods: The assay estimated nucleated cells by amplifying reference gene primers. Clones were read by immunoSEQ multiplex PCR, and TCRdb kept only the in-frame ones, dropping some. V, J and clone size were drawn from that table, and D and trimming were deduced from the DNA. This table has 70,000 or so clones, around 90% appearing once. The sequence was collected from an elderly woman with active or convalescent COVID-19. The rearrangement links TRBV28 to TRBJ2-6; possible D gene TRBD2, 6 bases. The sequenced sample consisted of peripheral blood. This chain's CDR3 is CASSPHSGGGANVLTF. The CDR3 DNA reads TGTGCCAGCAGTCCCCACTCCGGGGGTGGGGCCAACGTCCTGACTTTC.